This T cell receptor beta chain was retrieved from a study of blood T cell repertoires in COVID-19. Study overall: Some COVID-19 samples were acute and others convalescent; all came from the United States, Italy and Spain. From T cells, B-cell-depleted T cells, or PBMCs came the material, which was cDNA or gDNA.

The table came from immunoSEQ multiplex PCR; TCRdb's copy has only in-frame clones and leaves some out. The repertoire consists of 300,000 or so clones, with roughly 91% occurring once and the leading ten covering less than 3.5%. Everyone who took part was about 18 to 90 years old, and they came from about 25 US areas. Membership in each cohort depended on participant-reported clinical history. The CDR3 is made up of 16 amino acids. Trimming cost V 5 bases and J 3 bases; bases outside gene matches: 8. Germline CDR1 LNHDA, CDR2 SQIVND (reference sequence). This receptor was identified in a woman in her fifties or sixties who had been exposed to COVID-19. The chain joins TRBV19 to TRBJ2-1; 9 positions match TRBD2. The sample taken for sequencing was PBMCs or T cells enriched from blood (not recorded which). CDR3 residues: CASSPARGGFYNEQFF. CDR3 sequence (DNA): TGTGCCAGTAGTCCCGCGCGGGGGGGCTTCTACAATGAGCAGTTCTTC.